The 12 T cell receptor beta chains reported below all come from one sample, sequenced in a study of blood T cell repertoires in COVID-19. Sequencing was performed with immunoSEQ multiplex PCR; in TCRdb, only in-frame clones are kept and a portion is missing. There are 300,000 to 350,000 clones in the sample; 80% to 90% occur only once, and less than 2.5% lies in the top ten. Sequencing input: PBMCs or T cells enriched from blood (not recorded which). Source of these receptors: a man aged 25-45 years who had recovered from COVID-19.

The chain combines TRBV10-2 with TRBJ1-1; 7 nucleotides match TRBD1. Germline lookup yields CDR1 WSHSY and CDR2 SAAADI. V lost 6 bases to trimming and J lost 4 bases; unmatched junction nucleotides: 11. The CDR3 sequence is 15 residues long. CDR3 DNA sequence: TGCGCCAGCAGAAGGACAGGCCGATGGGGCACTGAAGCTTTCTTT. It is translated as CASRRTGRWGTEAFF.

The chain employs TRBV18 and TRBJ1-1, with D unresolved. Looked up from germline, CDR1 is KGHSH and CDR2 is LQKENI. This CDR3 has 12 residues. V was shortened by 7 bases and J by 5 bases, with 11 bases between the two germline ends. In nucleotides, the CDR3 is TGTGCCAGCTTTCGGGGTGGAACTGAAGCTTTCTTT. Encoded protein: CASFRGGTEAFF.

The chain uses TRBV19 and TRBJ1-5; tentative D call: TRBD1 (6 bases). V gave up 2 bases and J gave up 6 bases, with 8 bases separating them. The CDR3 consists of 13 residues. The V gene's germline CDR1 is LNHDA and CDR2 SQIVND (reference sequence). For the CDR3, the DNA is TGTGCCAGTAGTATAACAGGGCCTCAGCCCCAGCATTTT. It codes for CASSITGPQPQHF.

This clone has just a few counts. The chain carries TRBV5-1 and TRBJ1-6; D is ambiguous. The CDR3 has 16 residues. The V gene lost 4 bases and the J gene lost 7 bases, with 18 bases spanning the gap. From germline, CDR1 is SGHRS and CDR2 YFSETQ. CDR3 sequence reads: CASSPNWALKNSPLHF. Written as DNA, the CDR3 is TGCGCCAGCAGCCCTAACTGGGCTTTAAAGAATTCACCCCTCCACTTT.

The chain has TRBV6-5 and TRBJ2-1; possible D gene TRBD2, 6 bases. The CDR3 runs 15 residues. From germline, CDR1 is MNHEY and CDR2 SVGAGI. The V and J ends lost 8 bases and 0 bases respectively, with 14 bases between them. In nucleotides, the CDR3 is TGTGCCAGCTACCCGGGACTGAGCTCCTACAATGAGCAGTTCTTC. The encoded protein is CASYPGLSSYNEQFF.

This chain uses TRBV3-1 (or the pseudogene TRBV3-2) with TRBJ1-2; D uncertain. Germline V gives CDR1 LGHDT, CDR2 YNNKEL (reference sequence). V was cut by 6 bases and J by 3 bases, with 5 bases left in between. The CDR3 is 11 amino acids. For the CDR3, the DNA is TGTGCCAGCAGGGCGGACTATGGCTACACCTTC. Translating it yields CASRADYGYTF.

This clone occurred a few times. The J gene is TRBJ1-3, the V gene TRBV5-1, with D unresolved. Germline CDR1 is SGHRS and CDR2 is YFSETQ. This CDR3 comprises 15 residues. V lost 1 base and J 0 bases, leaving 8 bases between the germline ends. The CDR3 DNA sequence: TGCGCCAGCAGCTTGAATGACAACTCTGGAAACACCATATATTTT. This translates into CASSLNDNSGNTIYF.

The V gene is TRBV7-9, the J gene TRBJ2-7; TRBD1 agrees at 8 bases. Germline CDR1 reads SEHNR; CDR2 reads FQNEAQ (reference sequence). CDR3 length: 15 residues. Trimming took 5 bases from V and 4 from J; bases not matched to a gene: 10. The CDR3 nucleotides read TGTGCCAGCAGCCACCCGGACAGGGTCGCTTACGAGCAGTACTTC. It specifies CASSHPDRVAYEQYF.

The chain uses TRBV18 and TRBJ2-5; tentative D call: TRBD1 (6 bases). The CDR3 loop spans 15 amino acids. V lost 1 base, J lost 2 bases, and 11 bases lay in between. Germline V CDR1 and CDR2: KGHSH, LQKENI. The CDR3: CASSPRGGEQETQYF. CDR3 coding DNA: TGTGCCAGCTCACCACGAGGGGGAGAGCAAGAGACCCAGTACTTC.

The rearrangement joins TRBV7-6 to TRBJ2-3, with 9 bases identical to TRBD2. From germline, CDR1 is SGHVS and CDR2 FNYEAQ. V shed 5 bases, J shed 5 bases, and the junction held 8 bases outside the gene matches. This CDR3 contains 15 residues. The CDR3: CASSLSGGPVDTQYF. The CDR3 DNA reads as TGTGCCAGCAGCCTAAGCGGGGGGCCTGTAGATACGCAGTATTTT.

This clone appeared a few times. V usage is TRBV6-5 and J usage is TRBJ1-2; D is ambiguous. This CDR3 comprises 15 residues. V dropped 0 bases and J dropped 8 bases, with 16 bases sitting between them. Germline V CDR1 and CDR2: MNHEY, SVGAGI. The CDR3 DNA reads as TGTGCCAGCAGTTACTCGAGCCGCCCGGGTGAGGGCTACACCTTC. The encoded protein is CASSYSSRPGEGYTF.

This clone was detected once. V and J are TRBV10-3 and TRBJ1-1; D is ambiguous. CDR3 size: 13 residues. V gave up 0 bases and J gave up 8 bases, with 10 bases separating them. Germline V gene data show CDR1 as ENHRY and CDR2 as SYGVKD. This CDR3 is CAISESGSEEAFF. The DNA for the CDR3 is TGTGCCATCAGTGAGTCGGGGAGCGAAGAAGCTTTCTTT.